The 20 T cell receptor beta chains below were found in one sample sequenced in a study of Graves' ophthalmopathy and Graves' hyperthyroidism. RNA transcripts yielded amplified TCR beta CDR3 regions. Amplification began with first-round RT-PCR using HTBI primers, then second-round multiplex PCR was performed. TCRdb recomputed calls from the multiplex PCR reads with MiXCR, one row per CDR3 protein. This sample has about 1.1 million distinct CDR3 sequences, with about 36% found just once. Sequences were obtained from peripheral blood or thyroid tissue (not recorded which). The receptors come from an adult man with Graves' hyperthyroidism.

The chain carries TRBV15 and TRBJ2-5; a weak D match, TRBD2 (5 bases). Germline V lookup: CDR1 LNHNV, CDR2 YYDKDF (reference sequence). CDR3 length: 16 amino acids. The V and J ends lost 3 bases and 3 bases respectively, with 17 bases between them. CDR3 in DNA: TGTGCCACCAGCAGTGCTAGGCCTAGCAGGAAAGAGACCCAGTACTTC. It translates to CATSSARPSRKETQYF.

This clonotype has just a few counts. In DNA form, the CDR3 reads TGTGCCAGCTCACCTAGGACAGCAGGACCTCTGAACACTGAAGCTTTCTTT. As protein: CASSPRTAGPLNTEAFF. The rearrangement uses TRBV7-2 and TRBJ1-1; the D gene is possibly TRBD1 (6 bases). Germline V gene sequence: CDR1 SGHTA, CDR2 FQGNSA. There are 17 residues in the CDR3. The germline V and J ends were trimmed by 8 bases and 0 bases, with 22 bases remaining between them.

This clonotype has at least ten counts. V usage is TRBV2 and J usage is TRBJ1-6; D is unclear. The V gene's germline CDR1 is SNHLY and CDR2 FYNNEI. V lost 4 bases to trimming and J lost 14 bases, with 6 bases between them. The CDR3 spans 10 residues. The CDR3 nucleotides read TGTGCCAGCAGTGTTCGTGCCCTCCACTTT. Residues: CASSVRALHF.

At least ten counts were recorded for this clonotype. The CDR3 DNA reads as TGTGCCACCTGCGAGGGGTCCAATCAGCCCCAGCATTTT. Protein sequence: CATCEGSNQPQHF. The gene calls are TRBV15 and TRBJ1-5, with a tentative D call TRBD1 (5 bases). This CDR3 spans 13 amino acids. Germline-derived CDR1 and CDR2 are LNHNV and YYDKDF (reference sequence). V was pared by 8 bases and J by 3 bases, with 11 bases between.

The table lists this clonotype with many counts. This sequence joins TRBV12-3 or TRBV12-4 and TRBJ2-7, with 7 bases that match TRBD1. The ends lost 5 bases at V and 5 bases at J; junction bases unmatched: 9. The CDR3 contains 14 residues. The CDR3 coding sequence is TGTGCCAGCAGTCCGTGGGACAGATCCCACGAGCAGTACTTC. This sequence encodes CASSPWDRSHEQYF.

A few counts support this clonotype. The V and J genes are TRBV4-1 and TRBJ1-1, with 8 bases that match TRBD1. Unmatched junction bases numbered 6, after V lost 0 bases and J lost 3 bases. The CDR3 has 16 amino acids. Per germline, CDR1 MGHRA and CDR2 YSYEKL. CDR3 region: CASSQDRTGSYTEAFF. Written as DNA, the CDR3 is TGCGCCAGCAGCCAAGATCGGACAGGGTCGTACACTGAAGCTTTCTTT.

The CDR3 here is CAISEVGGSEKLFF. DNA of the CDR3: TGTGCCATCAGTGAAGTAGGGGGAAGCGAAAAACTGTTTTTT. The gene calls are TRBV10-3 and TRBJ1-4; tentative D call: TRBD1 (6 bases). V lost 3 bases, J lost 8 bases, and 13 bases lay in between. The CDR3 has 14 residues. Germline-derived CDR1 and CDR2 are ENHRY and SYGVKD.

This clonotype was picked up many times. This chain connects TRBV24-1 to TRBJ1-2; 7 nucleotides line up with TRBD1. Trimming at V came to 4 bases and at J to 6 bases, leaving 10 bases not matched to a gene. The length of the CDR3 is 15 residues. Germline CDR1 and CDR2: KGHDR and SFDVKD. CDR3 in DNA: TGTGCCACCAGTGACCCCCCGACAGGGAGGGATGGCTACACCTTC. It codes for CATSDPPTGRDGYTF.

The chain joins TRBV29-1 to TRBJ1-2; a weak D match, TRBD1 (5 bases). The germline gives CDR1 SQVTM, CDR2 ANQGSEA. Trimming removed 8 bases from V and 2 bases from J, with 15 bases in between. The CDR3 is made up of 13 amino acids. The CDR3: CSSYLQENYGYTF. For the CDR3, the DNA is TGCAGCAGTTATTTACAGGAGAACTATGGCTACACCTTC.

The chain has TRBV10-3 and TRBJ2-5; D remains ambiguous. V was cut by 4 bases and J by 8 bases, with 2 bases left in between. The germline gives CDR1 ENHRY, CDR2 SYGVKD. This CDR3 has 9 amino acids. CDR3 bases: TGTGCCATCAGTGTAACCCAGTACTTC. Its protein is CAISVTQYF.

This sequence joins TRBV10-3 and TRBJ2-3; D gene uncertain. Germline V gives CDR1 ENHRY, CDR2 SYGVKD. Trimming stripped 0 bases from V and 2 bases from J, with 12 bases between. The CDR3 is 16 amino acids. Written as DNA, the CDR3 is TGTGCCATCAGTGAGTCAGACCTAGTTCCCACAGATACGCAGTATTTT. It yields the protein CAISESDLVPTDTQYF.

On this clonotype itself: A clone one base away is much larger, so this may be a read error. The CDR3 protein is CSVELSGRNYEQCF. CDR3 sequence (DNA): TGCAGCGTTGAGTTGAGCGGGAGGAACTACGAGCAGTGCTTC. V usage is TRBV29-1 and J usage is TRBJ2-7; 9 bases line up with TRBD2. This CDR3 is 14 amino acids long. The germline V gene encodes CDR1 SQVTM and CDR2 ANQGSEA.

The genes are TRBV28 and TRBJ1-5; 8 positions agree with TRBD1. Germline-derived CDR1 and CDR2 are MDHEN and SYDVKM. The V segment lost 10 bases and the J segment 3 bases; nucleotides outside the gene matches: 5. The CDR3 runs to 13 residues. CDR3 sequence: CAIQGVVNQPQHF. DNA of the CDR3: TGTGCCATACAGGGGGTAGTCAATCAGCCCCAGCATTTT.

This clonotype has more than one count but fewer than ten. The rearrangement links TRBV20-1 to TRBJ2-7, with 8 bases lining up with TRBD2. The CDR3 covers 15 residues. Trimming cost V 5 bases and J 0 bases; bases outside gene matches: 9. Germline V gene data show CDR1 as DFQATT and CDR2 as SNEGSKA (reference sequence). Here the CDR3 DNA reads TGCAGTGCTTACAGTTTAACTAGCGGCTCCTACGAGCAGTACTTC. Protein sequence: CSAYSLTSGSYEQYF.

The chain employs TRBV7-6 and TRBJ1-3, with 7 bases matching TRBD1. Trimming cost V 4 bases and J 0 bases; bases outside gene matches: 9. Germline V gene sequence: CDR1 SGHVS, CDR2 FNYEAQ. CDR3 length: 17 residues. CDR3 DNA: TGTGCCAGCAGCTCGCCAGGGGGGTGGGGCTCTGGAAACACCATATATTTT. Amino acid sequence: CASSSPGGWGSGNTIYF.

This clonotype was detected only a few times. The genes are TRBV12-3 or TRBV12-4 and TRBJ2-5; no definite D call. The V end was cut by 1 base, the J end by 3 bases, with 6 bases between. This CDR3 is built from 13 residues. CDR3 DNA sequence: TGTGCCAGCAGTTTAGTTAAGAAAGAGACCCAGTACTTC. Translated: CASSLVKKETQYF.

The table lists this clonotype with a few counts. The rearrangement uses TRBV6-1 and TRBJ2-7; a possible D gene is TRBD1 (5 bases). Trimming removed 7 bases from V and 2 bases from J, with 18 bases in between. This CDR3 comprises 15 residues. Germline V gene sequence: CDR1 MNHNS, CDR2 SASEGT. The CDR3 is CASTREPINTYEQYF. In nucleotides, the CDR3 is TGTGCCAGCACCAGGGAACCTATAAATACCTACGAGCAGTACTTC.

This sequence joins TRBV11-2 and TRBJ2-7, with 7 nucleotides matching TRBD2. Unmatched junction bases numbered 11, after V lost 4 bases and J lost 5 bases. The length of the CDR3 is 15 residues. The germline CDR1 and CDR2 sequences are SGHAT and FQNNGV. CDR3 in DNA: TGTGCCAGCAGCTCCTGGGTGGCGGGAGTCGACGAGCAGTACTTC. This gives the protein CASSSWVAGVDEQYF.

The V and J genes are TRBV7-8 and TRBJ1-5; 11 bases align to TRBD1. Trimming cost V 5 bases and J 11 bases; bases outside gene matches: 11. CDR1 SGHVS and CDR2 FQNEAQ come from the germline V gene. The CDR3 covers 15 residues. CDR3 bases: TGTGCCAGCAGCGCCAGGGACAGGGGGTCGGAGACCCAGCATTTT. Its protein is CASSARDRGSETQHF.

This clonotype was recorded many times. The chain carries TRBV19 and TRBJ1-1; D is ambiguous. The germline CDR1 and CDR2 sequences are LNHDA and SQIVND (reference sequence). The CDR3 length is 11 residues. Trimming left V 9 bases short and J 7 bases short, with 12 bases between. The CDR3 DNA reads as TGTGCCAGCCTGAGCGTCGGTGAAGCTTTCTTT. As protein: CASLSVGEAFF.